This T cell receptor (beta chain) comes out of a study of cytomegalovirus exposure and HLA in healthy donors. Amplification used 60 Vbeta primers and 13 Jbeta primers. Method: immunoSEQ multiplex PCR; TCRdb's copy keeps in-frame clones and lacks some. The sample comprises approximately 160,000 clones, about 70% of which are singletons, and roughly 4% rests with the top ten. With 1 base clipped from V and 3 bases from J, the junction kept 6 bases outside the gene matches. The CDR3 is 15 residues long. Germline CDR1 reads MNHNS; CDR2 reads SASEGT. The genes are TRBV6-1 and TRBJ2-7; 7 nucleotides line up with TRBD2. Sequencing was performed on PBMCs. The sequence derives from a woman aged 18 to 35 in good health and CMV-seropositive. The chain's CDR3 is CASSEGPSGYYEQYF. CDR3 nucleotides: TGTGCCAGCAGTGAAGGTCCTAGCGGTTACTACGAGCAGTACTTC.